This is a list of T cell receptor beta chains from one sample in a study of regulatory T cells in long-lasting Graves disease. TCRdb analysed the multiplex PCR reads with MiXCR anew, one entry per CDR3 protein. The data show over 200,000 distinct CDR3 sequences, with 15% to 20% seen just once and 14% held by the top ten. This sample also appeared in a second study, on T cells in Graves' hyperthyroidism and ophthalmopathy.

The sequencing here drew on peripheral blood mononuclear cells (PBMCs), taken at new diagnosis, from a patient treated with antithyroid drugs. All receptors derive from a woman under 40 with Graves disease. CDR3s include the opening cysteine and the closing phenylalanine or tryptophan. The order of the fields is D gene, V gene, clone size, J gene, CDR3 DNA, CDR3 protein. The D gene is left open where the match is weak. The size of a clone is reported for some rows only, either as once, few or many, or as a class for expanded clones.

.	TRBV12-5	many	TRBJ2-7	TGTGCTAGTGGATCGCTCGCGCAGGGTTGGGAGCAGTACTTC	CASGSLAQGWEQYF
.	TRBV3-1	many	TRBJ2-1	TGTGCCAGCAGCCTCTTACAGGGTGAGCAGTTCTTC	CASSLLQGEQFF
TRBD1	TRBV27	.	TRBJ1-4	TGTGCCGGCAGTGGTGACAGGGCGACTAATGAAAAACTGTTTTTT	CAGSGDRATNEKLFF
.	TRBV7-9	many	TRBJ2-5	TGCGCCAGCAGCCTCGACTTGGACAGACGGGAGACCCAGTACTTC	CASSLDLDRRETQYF
.	TRBV12-3/TRBV12-4	many	TRBJ2-3	TGTGCCAGCAGTTTGGGACTCCCAAACACAGATACGCAGTATTTT	CASSLGLPNTDTQYF
TRBD1	TRBV19	few	TRBJ2-1	TGTGCCAGTACGACAGGGCGCAATGAGCAGTTCTTC	CASTTGRNEQFF
.	TRBV5-1	many	TRBJ1-2	TGCGCCAGCAGATCGGGGAGGTTCTATGGCTACACCTTC	CASRSGRFYGYTF
TRBD1	TRBV27	many	TRBJ2-7	TGTGCCAGCGTCGGACAGGGGGGCTACGAGCAGTACTTC	CASVGQGGYEQYF
.	TRBV2	few	TRBJ1-6	TGTGCCAGCACCCCAGCTAGGGGTTATAATTCACCCCTCCACTTT	CASTPARGYNSPLHF
.	TRBV4-1	few	TRBJ2-7	TGCGCCAGCAGCCCAGACAGATTCTCCCACGAGCAGTACTTC	CASSPDRFSHEQYF
TRBD1	TRBV4-1	.	TRBJ1-4	TGCGCCAGCAGCCAACAGGGGGCAACTAATGAAAAACTGTTTTTT	CASSQQGATNEKLFF
.	TRBV4-1	.	TRBJ2-7	TGCGCCAGCAGCCAAGTTGGGGGGGGCCTCTTCTACGAGCAGTACTTC	CASSQVGGGLFYEQYF
TRBD2	TRBV20-1	.	TRBJ2-7	TGCAGTGCCTCCCTGCGCGGCAGCGGGGGACCCTACGAGCAGTACTTC	CSASLRGSGGPYEQYF
TRBD1	TRBV15	.	TRBJ2-5	TGTGCCACCAGCAGCCCGGACAGGGCGACGAGGGAGACCCAGTACTTC	CATSSPDRATRETQYF
.	TRBV27	many	TRBJ1-4	TGTGCCAGCAGTTTATCGATTATTAGGGGTCTTAGGGAAAAACTGTTTTTT	CASSLSIIRGLREKLFF
.	TRBV28	.	TRBJ2-3	TGTGCCTCCCGGGGGACCCTCACAGATACGCAGTATTTT	CASRGTLTDTQYF
TRBD1	TRBV5-1	many	TRBJ1-1	TGCGCCAGCAGCCCCCGACAGGGGGCGAACACTGAAGCTTTCTTT	CASSPRQGANTEAFF
.	TRBV19	.	TRBJ1-1	TGTGCCAGTAGTATTCGGGAACAGGGTAGCACTGAAGCTTTCTTT	CASSIREQGSTEAFF
TRBD2	TRBV13	many	TRBJ2-5	TGTGCCAGCAGCCGCAATCCTAGCGGGGGAGAGACCCAGTACTTC	CASSRNPSGGETQYF
.	TRBV6-2/TRBV6-3	many	TRBJ1-2	TGTGCCAGCAGTTACGTGGTTAACTATGGCTACACCTTC	CASSYVVNYGYTF
TRBD2	TRBV7-8	.	TRBJ2-5	TGTGCCAGCAGCTTTGTTAGCGGGGAAGAGACCCAGTACTTC	CASSFVSGEETQYF
.	TRBV5-8	many	TRBJ2-1	TGTGCCAGCAGCTTGCCCAGGACCAATGAGCAGTTCTTC	CASSLPRTNEQFF
.	TRBV3-1	many	TRBJ2-2	TGTGCCAGCAGCCAATTGGGGGAGCTGTTTTTT	CASSQLGELFF
TRBD2	TRBV7-2	many	TRBJ2-3	TGTGCCAGCAGCTTAGCTTACACTAGCGGGGGCACAGATACGCAGTATTTT	CASSLAYTSGGTDTQYF
TRBD2	TRBV4-1	few	TRBJ2-5	TGCGCCAGCAGCCAGCGGACTAGCGGGGGGAGAAAGACCCAGTACTTC	CASSQRTSGGRKTQYF
.	TRBV12-3/TRBV12-4	many	TRBJ2-7	TGTGCCAGCAGTTTACTCCAGGGCTCCTACGAGCAGTACTTC	CASSLLQGSYEQYF
.	TRBV5-1	.	TRBJ2-2	TGCGCCAGCAGCGTTGGTCATGTGAAACCGAACACCGGGGAGCTGTTTTTT	CASSVGHVKPNTGELFF
TRBD2	TRBV24-1	many	TRBJ2-5	TGTGCCACCAGCCCCGGAGAGGTAGCGGGGGGAGAGACCCAGTACTTC	CATSPGEVAGGETQYF
.	TRBV7-8	.	TRBJ1-2	TGTGCCAGCAGCCACGACAGAATGGATGGCTACACCTTC	CASSHDRMDGYTF
TRBD1	TRBV20-1	.	TRBJ1-5	TGCAGTGCTACCCGGACAGGGAGGATGAACAATCAGCCCCAGCATTTT	CSATRTGRMNNQPQHF
.	TRBV27	many	TRBJ1-4	TGTGCCAGCTCACGAACAGGGCTTGAAAAACTGTTTTTT	CASSRTGLEKLFF
.	TRBV2	many	TRBJ1-2	TGTGCCAGCAGTGACGGACTCTATGGCTACACCTTC	CASSDGLYGYTF
.	TRBV4-1	many	TRBJ2-5	TGCGCCAGCAGCCAAGAGGACAGCCAAGAGACCCAGTACTTC	CASSQEDSQETQYF
TRBD1	TRBV18	many	TRBJ1-5	TGTGCCAGCTCACCCGCGGGACAGCGCCACAATCAGCCCCAGCATTTT	CASSPAGQRHNQPQHF
.	TRBV18	many	TRBJ1-1	TGTGCCAGCTCACCAGAGGTGGTGAACACTGAAGCTTTCTTT	CASSPEVVNTEAFF
TRBD1	TRBV7-9	many	TRBJ1-6	TGTGCCAGCAGCGCGACAGGGGCTAATTCACCCCTCCACTTT	CASSATGANSPLHF
.	TRBV11-2	many	TRBJ2-7	TGTGCCAGCAGACCGACGGGTAGCTCCTACGAGCAGTACTTC	CASRPTGSSYEQYF